This T cell receptor beta chain comes out of a study of response to subunit inactivated influenza vaccine. In regard to this clonotype: The antigen remains undetermined.

TCRdb fed the RT-PCR reads into MiXCR, producing one record per CDR3 protein. This table has about 540,000 distinct CDR3 sequences, 13% to 15% appearing once. Study-level findings and limits: Few new T cells, the authors suggested, are recruited by each seasonal influenza vaccination.

This CDR3 comprises 14 residues. Germline V gives CDR1 SGHVS, CDR2 FQNEAQ. Deletions cut 2 bases from V and 2 bases from J, with 9 bases between. The sequence was collected from a man aged 45-60 years who received an inactivated influenza vaccine. The source material was PBMCs from blood, sampled less than 13 days after vaccination. The J gene is TRBJ1-2, the V gene TRBV7-8, with no clear D. This CDR3 reads CASSLLVANYGYTF. The CDR3 DNA sequence: TGTGCCAGCAGCTTATTGGTAGCAAACTATGGCTACACCTTC.